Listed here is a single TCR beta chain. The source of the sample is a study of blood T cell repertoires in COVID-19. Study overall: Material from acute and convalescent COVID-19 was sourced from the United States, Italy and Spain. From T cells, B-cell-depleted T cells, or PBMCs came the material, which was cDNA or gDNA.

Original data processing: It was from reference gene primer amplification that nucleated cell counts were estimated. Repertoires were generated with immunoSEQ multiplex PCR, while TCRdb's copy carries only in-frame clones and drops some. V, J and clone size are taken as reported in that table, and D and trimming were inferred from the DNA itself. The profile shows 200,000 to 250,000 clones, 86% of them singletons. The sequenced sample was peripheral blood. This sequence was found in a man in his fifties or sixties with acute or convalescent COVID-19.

The CDR3 DNA sequence: TGTGCCAGCAGCGAACAGGGGGCAAGGACCTATAATTCACCCCTCCACTTT. It specifies CASSEQGARTYNSPLHF. The V call is TRBV7-9, the J call TRBJ1-6; 9 bases fit TRBD1. The length of the CDR3 is 17 residues. Losses at the gene ends were 5 bases for V and 2 bases for J; bases not matched to a gene: 7. CDR1 and CDR2 (germline): SEHNR, FQNEAQ (reference sequence).